Included here is one T cell receptor (beta chain) sequence, with context. A much larger clonotype is one base distant, so this may be a read error. Bulk TCR library preparation followed previously described methods with listed TCR primers. In TCRdb, the PCR reads were re-called with MiXCR into one record per CDR3 protein. The sample holds hundreds of thousands of distinct CDR3 sequences; under 25% are singletons and the top ten take about 0.73%. CDR1 SEHNR and CDR2 FQNEAQ come from the germline V gene (reference sequence). This CDR3 has 16 amino acids. In the sort, naive CD8 T cells were defined as CD8+CD4-CCR7+CD45RA+. The data stem from a study of molecular identifiers for immune sequencing clone quantification.

The sequencing input was naive CD8+ T cells from blood, with Jurkat cell RNA spiked in. Specified subset: FACS-sorted CD8+CD4-CCR7+CD45RA+ naive T cells. The genes are TRBV7-9 and TRBJ2-2, with a possible D match to TRBD2 (5 bases). This clonotype was obtained from a human donor in good health. Some libraries in this study had Jurkat cell RNA spiked in. The CDR3 DNA sequence: TGTGCCAGCGGCTTAGATCGGCGGGCCGGTACCGGGGAGCTGTTTTTT. Translated: CASGLDRRAGTGELFF.